The 9 T cell receptor beta chains reported below all come from one sample, sequenced in a study of T cell responses to AZD1222 COVID-19 vaccine. Using immunoSEQ multiplex PCR, the repertoire was profiled, and TCRdb retains in-frame clones only, with some absent. The sample lists 78,000 or so clones; around 88% were seen once. The sequences come from peripheral blood, collected on day 0 of AZD1222 vaccination. Source of these receptors: an adult in good health.

The chain joins TRBV6-5 to TRBJ2-3; the match to TRBD1 covers 10 bases. Trimming at V came to 6 bases and at J to 1 base, leaving 4 bases not matched to a gene. CDR1 MNHEY and CDR2 SVGAGI come from the germline V gene. The CDR3 extends over 15 amino acids. CDR3 sequence: CASSTGTGGTDTQYF. The DNA for the CDR3 is TGTGCCAGCAGCACGGGGACAGGGGGCACAGATACGCAGTATTTT.

This rearrangement joins TRBV5-1 to TRBJ1-1; the match to TRBD1 covers 7 bases. Germline CDR1 is SGHRS and CDR2 is YFSETQ. The length of the CDR3 is 14 residues. The J segment lost 3 bases and the V segment lost 4 bases, leaving 6 bases of the junction unmatched. In DNA form, the CDR3 reads TGCGCCAGCAGCGGGGAGACAGGGCACACTGAAGCTTTCTTT. Its protein is CASSGETGHTEAFF.

This rearrangement joins TRBV5-1 to TRBJ2-3; D is perhaps TRBD2 (6 bases). The V end was cut by 1 base, the J end by 4 bases, with 16 bases between. CDR3 length equals 16 residues. Germline V gives CDR1 SGHRS, CDR2 YFSETQ. DNA of the CDR3: TGCGCCAGCAGCTTGACGGGGGTAATTGGGGCAGATACGCAGTATTTT. Translated: CASSLTGVIGADTQYF. Looking up the rest from reference TRBV5-1 and TRBJ2-3 gives the full variable domain: KAGVTQTPRYLIKTRGQQVTLSCSPISGHRSVSWYQQTPGQGLQFLFEYFSETQRNKGNFPGRFSGRQFSNSRSEMNVSTLELGDSALYLCASSLTGVIGADTQYFGPGTRLTVL.

This clone was observed a handful of times. The J gene is TRBJ2-5, the V gene TRBV5-5; 9 nucleotides match TRBD2. After removal of 0 bases from V and 1 base from J, the junction contained 4 bases not matched to a gene. CDR1 and CDR2 from the germline V gene are SGHKS and YYEKEE (reference sequence). This CDR3 is 16 amino acids long. The CDR3 DNA sequence: TGTGCCAGCAGCTTGGAGGTACTAGCGGGCCAAGAGACCCAGTACTTC. This gives the protein CASSLEVLAGQETQYF. The full variable domain, in which reference TRBV5-5 and TRBJ2-5 provide the parts outside the CDR3, is DAGVTQSPTHLIKTRGQQVTLRCSPISGHKSVSWYQQVLGQGPQFIFQYYEKEERGRGNFPDRFSARQFPNYSSELNVNALLLGDSALYLCASSLEVLAGQETQYFGPGTRLLVL.

CDR3: CASSQRGVPYEQYF. The CDR3 nucleotides read TGTGCCAGCAGCCAACGGGGGGTCCCCTACGAGCAGTACTTC. V is TRBV14 and J is TRBJ2-7, with 7 bases aligning to TRBD2. This CDR3 region has 14 residues. J gave up 2 bases and V 2 bases, and 3 bases lay outside the gene matches. Per germline, CDR1 SGHDN and CDR2 FVKESK. Combining the CDR3 with reference TRBV14 and TRBJ2-7 gives the whole variable domain EAGVTQFPSHSVIEKGQTVTLRCDPISGHDNLYWYRRVMGKEIKFLLHFVKESKQDESGMPNNRFLAERTGGTYSTLKVQPAELEDSGVYFCASSQRGVPYEQYFGPGTRLTVT.

The chain recombines TRBV3-1 (or the pseudogene TRBV3-2) with TRBJ2-1, with D unresolved. V dropped 4 bases and J dropped 5 bases, with 9 bases sitting between them. The CDR3 totals 13 residues. From germline, CDR1 is LGHDT and CDR2 YNNKEL (reference sequence). The CDR3 DNA follows: TGTGCCAGCAGCCTTAATCCCGACAATGAGCAGTTCTTC. It translates to CASSLNPDNEQFF.

This sequence joins TRBV11-3 and TRBJ1-1; no firm D call. Trimming took off 1 base at V and 4 bases at J, with 10 bases between the two ends. CDR1 and CDR2 from the germline V gene are SGHNT and YENEEA. This CDR3 is 14 amino acids long. CDR3 loop: CASSLGEEGTEAFF. CDR3 DNA: TGTGCCAGCAGCTTAGGGGAGGAGGGCACTGAAGCTTTCTTT.

The chain joins TRBV6-5 to TRBJ1-5; TRBD1 might be the D (5 bases). Germline V CDR1 and CDR2: MNHEY, SVGAGI. The CDR3 runs to 13 residues. V dropped 3 bases and J dropped 4 bases, with 7 bases sitting between them. Here the CDR3 reads CASSYRTNQPQHF. CDR3 DNA: TGTGCCAGCAGTTATCGGACAAATCAGCCCCAGCATTTT.

The J gene is TRBJ2-7, the V gene TRBV7-6; TRBD2 agrees at 9 bases. From germline, CDR1 is SGHVS and CDR2 FNYEAQ. The V segment lost 1 base and the J segment 9 bases; nucleotides outside the gene matches: 10. The CDR3 length is 15 residues. CDR3 protein: CASSLDRGSGRAQYF. The CDR3 DNA reads as TGTGCCAGCAGCTTAGATCGTGGTAGCGGGAGAGCGCAGTACTTC.